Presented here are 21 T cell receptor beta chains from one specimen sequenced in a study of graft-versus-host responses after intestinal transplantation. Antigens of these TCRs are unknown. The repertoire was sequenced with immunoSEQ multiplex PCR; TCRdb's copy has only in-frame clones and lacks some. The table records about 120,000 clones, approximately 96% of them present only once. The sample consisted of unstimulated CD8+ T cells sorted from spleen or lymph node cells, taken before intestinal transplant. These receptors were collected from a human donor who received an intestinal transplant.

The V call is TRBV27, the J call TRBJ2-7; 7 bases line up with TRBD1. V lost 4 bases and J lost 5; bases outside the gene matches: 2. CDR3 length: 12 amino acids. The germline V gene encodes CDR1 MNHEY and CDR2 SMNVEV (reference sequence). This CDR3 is CASSSTGDEQYF. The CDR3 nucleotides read TGTGCCAGCAGTTCCACAGGGGACGAGCAGTACTTC.

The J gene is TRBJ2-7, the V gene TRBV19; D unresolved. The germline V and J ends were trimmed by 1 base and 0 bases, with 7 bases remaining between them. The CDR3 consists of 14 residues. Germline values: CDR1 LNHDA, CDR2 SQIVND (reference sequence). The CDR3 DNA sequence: TGTGCCAGTAGTATAGGACCCTACTCCTACGAGCAGTACTTC. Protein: CASSIGPYSYEQYF.

The CDR3 nucleotides read TGTGCCAGCAGTTTCCTGGGTCCCACTGAAGCTTTCTTT. This gives the protein CASSFLGPTEAFF. This chain connects TRBV28 to TRBJ1-1; the D is unclear. CDR1 MDHEN and CDR2 SYDVKM come from the germline V gene. The germline V and J ends were trimmed by 3 bases and 4 bases, with 9 bases remaining between them. This CDR3 contains 13 residues.

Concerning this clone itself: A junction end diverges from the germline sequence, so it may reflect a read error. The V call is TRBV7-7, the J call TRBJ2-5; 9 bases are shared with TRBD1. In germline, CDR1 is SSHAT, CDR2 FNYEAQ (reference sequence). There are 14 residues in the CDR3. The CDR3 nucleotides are TGTGCTAGCAGCTGGGGACAGGGCCAAGAGACCCAGTACTTC. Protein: CASSWGQGQETQYF.

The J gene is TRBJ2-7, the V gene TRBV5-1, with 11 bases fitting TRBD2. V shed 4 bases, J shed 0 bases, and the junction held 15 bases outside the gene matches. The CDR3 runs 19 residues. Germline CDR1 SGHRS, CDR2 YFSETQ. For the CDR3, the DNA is TGCGCCAGCAGCCCGGACAGGCGGGGACTAGCGGAGGTCTCCTACGAGCAGTACTTC. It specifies CASSPDRRGLAEVSYEQYF.

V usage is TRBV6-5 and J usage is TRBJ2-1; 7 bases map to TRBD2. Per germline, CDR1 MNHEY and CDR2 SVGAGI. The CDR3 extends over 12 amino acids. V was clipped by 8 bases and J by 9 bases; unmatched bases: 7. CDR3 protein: CASGGGGTEQFF. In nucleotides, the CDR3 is TGTGCCAGCGGTGGGGGAGGGACTGAGCAGTTCTTC.

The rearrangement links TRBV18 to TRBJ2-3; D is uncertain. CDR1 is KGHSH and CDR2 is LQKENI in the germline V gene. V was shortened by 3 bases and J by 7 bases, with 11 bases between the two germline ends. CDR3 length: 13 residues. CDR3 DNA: TGTGCCAGCTCACCGCTCGTCAGTCATACGCAGTATTTT. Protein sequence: CASSPLVSHTQYF.

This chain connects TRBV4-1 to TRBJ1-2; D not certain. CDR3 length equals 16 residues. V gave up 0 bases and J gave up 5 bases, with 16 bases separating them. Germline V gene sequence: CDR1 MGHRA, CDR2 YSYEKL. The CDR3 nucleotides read TGCGCCAGCAGCCAAGAGAGGAGGGTCTCTATATATGGCTACACCTTC. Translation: CASSQERRVSIYGYTF.

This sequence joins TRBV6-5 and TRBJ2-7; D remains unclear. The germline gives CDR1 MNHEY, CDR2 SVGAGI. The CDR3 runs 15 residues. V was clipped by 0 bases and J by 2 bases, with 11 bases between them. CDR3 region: CASSYSGEAAYEQYF. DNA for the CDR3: TGTGCCAGCAGTTACTCAGGAGAGGCGGCCTACGAGCAGTACTTC.

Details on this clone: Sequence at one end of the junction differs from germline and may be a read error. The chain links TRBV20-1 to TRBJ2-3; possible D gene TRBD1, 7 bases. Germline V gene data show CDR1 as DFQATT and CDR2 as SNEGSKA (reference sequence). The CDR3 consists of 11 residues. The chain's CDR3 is CGAGGSDTQYF. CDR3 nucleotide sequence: TGCGGTGCAGGGGGGAGTGATACGCAGTATTTT.

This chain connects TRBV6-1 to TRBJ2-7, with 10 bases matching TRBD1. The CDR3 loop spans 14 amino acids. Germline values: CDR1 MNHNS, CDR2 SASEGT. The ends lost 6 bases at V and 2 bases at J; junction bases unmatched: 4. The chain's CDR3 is CASRPGQGPYEQYF. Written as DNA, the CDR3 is TGTGCCAGCAGGCCGGGACAGGGGCCCTACGAGCAGTACTTC.

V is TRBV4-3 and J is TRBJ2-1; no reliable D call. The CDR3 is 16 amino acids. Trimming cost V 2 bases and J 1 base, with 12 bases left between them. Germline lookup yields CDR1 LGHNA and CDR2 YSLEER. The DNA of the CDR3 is TGCGCCAGCAGCCAAAGGGTCACGAGGTCCTACAATGAGCAGTTCTTC. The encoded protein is CASSQRVTRSYNEQFF.

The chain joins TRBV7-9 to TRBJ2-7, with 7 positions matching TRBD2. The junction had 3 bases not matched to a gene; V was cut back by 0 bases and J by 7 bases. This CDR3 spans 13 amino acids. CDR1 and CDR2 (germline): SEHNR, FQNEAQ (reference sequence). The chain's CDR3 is CASSLAGAGEQYF. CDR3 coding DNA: TGTGCCAGCAGCTTAGCGGGAGCGGGAGAGCAGTACTTC.

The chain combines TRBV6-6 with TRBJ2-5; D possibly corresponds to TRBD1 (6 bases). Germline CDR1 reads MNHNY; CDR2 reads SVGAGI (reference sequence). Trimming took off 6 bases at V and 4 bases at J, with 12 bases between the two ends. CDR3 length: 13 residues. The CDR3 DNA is TGTGCCAGCAGAGGCAGGGGTGGAGAGACCCAGTACTTC. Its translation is CASRGRGGETQYF.

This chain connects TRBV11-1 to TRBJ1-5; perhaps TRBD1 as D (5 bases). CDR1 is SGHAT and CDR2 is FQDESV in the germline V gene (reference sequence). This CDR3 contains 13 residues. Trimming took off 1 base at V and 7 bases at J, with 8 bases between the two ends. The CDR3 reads CASSLGGTQPQHF. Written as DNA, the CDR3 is TGTGCCAGCAGCTTAGGCGGGACCCAGCCCCAGCATTTT. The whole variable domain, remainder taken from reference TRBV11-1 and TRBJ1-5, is EAEVAQSPRYKITEKSQAVAFWCDPISGHATLYWYRQILGQGPELLVQFQDESVVDDSQLPKDRFSAERLKGVDSTLKIQPAELGDSAMYLCASSLGGTQPQHFGDGTRLSIL.

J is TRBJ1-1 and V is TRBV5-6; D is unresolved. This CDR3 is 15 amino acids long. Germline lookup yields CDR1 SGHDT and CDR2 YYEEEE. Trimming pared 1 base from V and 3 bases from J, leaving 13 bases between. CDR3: CASSLKEPLDTEAFF. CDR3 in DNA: TGTGCCAGCAGCTTGAAGGAGCCTTTGGACACTGAAGCTTTCTTT.

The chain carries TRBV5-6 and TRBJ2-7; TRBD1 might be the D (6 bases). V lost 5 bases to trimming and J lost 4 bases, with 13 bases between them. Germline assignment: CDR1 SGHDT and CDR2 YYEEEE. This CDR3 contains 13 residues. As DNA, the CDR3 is TGTGCCAGCAGAGGTCGGACAGAGTACGAGCAGTACTTC. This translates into CASRGRTEYEQYF.

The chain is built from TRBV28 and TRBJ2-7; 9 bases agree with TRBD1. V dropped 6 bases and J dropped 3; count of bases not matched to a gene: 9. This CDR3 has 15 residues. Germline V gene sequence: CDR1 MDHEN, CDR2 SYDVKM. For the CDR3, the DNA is TGTGCCAGCAGCCCGGGACAGGGAGGGTTCTACGAGCAGTACTTC. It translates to CASSPGQGGFYEQYF. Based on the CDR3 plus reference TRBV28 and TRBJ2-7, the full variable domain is DVKVTQSSRYLVKRTGEKVFLECVQDMDHENMFWYRQDPGLGLRLIYFSYDVKMKEKGDIPEGYSVSREKKERFSLILESASTNQTSMYLCASSPGQGGFYEQYFGPGTRLTVT.

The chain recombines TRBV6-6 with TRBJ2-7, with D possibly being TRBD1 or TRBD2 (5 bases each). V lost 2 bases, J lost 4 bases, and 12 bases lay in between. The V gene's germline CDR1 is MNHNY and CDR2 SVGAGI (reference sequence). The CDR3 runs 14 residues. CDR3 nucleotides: TGTGCCAGCAGTTACGGGGCTAGCCGGTACGAGCAGTACTTC. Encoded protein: CASSYGASRYEQYF.

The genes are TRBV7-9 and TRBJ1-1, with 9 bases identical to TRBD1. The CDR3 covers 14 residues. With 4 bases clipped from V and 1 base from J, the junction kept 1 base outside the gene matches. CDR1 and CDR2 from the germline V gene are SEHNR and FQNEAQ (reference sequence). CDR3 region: CASSSGQGNTEAFF. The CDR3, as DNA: TGTGCCAGCAGCTCGGGACAGGGGAACACTGAAGCTTTCTTT.

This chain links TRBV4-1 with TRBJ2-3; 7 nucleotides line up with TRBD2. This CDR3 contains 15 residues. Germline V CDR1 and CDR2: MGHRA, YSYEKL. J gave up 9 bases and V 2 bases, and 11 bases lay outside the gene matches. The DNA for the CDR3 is TGCGCCAGCAGCCAACCCGGACTAGACGGTGAGACGCAGTATTTT. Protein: CASSQPGLDGETQYF.